Here is one TCR beta chain with its context. These data belong to a study of blood T cell repertoires in COVID-19. This CDR3 contains 14 residues. CDR1 is SGHTS and CDR2 is YDEGEE in the germline V gene. V gave up 5 bases and J gave up 4 bases, with 15 bases separating them. Sequencing used immunoSEQ multiplex PCR; TCRdb keeps in-frame clones, though not all of them. Of a few hundred thousand clones listed, roughly 90% are singletons. The sample comprised PBMCs or T cells enriched from blood (not recorded which). This clonotype was sampled from a woman aged 55-69 years who had recovered from COVID-19. The gene calls are TRBV5-8 and TRBJ1-2; perhaps TRBD1 as D (5 bases). The CDR3 coding sequence is TGTGCCAGCAGGAAGGCAGGGAGGAGCTATGGCTACACCTTC. The encoded protein is CASRKAGRSYGYTF. The full variable domain, completed using reference TRBV5-8 and TRBJ1-2, is EAGVTQSPTHLIKTRGQQATLRCSPISGHTSVYWYQQALGLGLQFLLWYDEGEERNRGNFPPRFSGRQFPNYSSELNVNALELEDSALYLCASRKAGRSYGYTFGSGTRLTVV.